This T cell receptor (beta chain) derives from a study of blood T cell repertoires in COVID-19. Study context: The samples span acute and convalescent COVID-19 from the United States, Italy and Spain. Nucleic acid was either cDNA or gDNA, and it came from T cells, B-cell-depleted T cells, or PBMCs.

Participant age was roughly 18 to 90 years, and participants resided in around 24 US areas. In the authors' methods: Amplification with reference gene primers provided the estimates of nucleated cell counts. Produced via immunoSEQ multiplex PCR; TCRdb's table is partial and in-frame only. The DNA gave D and trimming, while V, J and clone size come from that table. The sample lists about 170,000 clones, more than 80% occurring once. Sequencing was performed on PBMCs or T cells enriched from blood (not recorded which). This receptor was identified in a man aged 50-60 years who had recovered from COVID-19.

The chain's CDR3 is CAITNGEGYTF. The CDR3, as DNA: TGTGCCATCACCAACGGGGAGGGCTACACCTTC. J is TRBJ1-2 and V is TRBV10-3; D is unclear. V was trimmed by 7 bases and J by 8 bases, leaving 11 bases between them. Germline assignment: CDR1 ENHRY and CDR2 SYGVKD. This CDR3 is 11 amino acids long.